The rows below give T cell receptor beta chains drawn from one sample of a study of cytomegalovirus exposure and HLA in healthy donors. TCRdb's table, derived via immunoSEQ multiplex PCR, lists solely in-frame clones and lacks some. The sample contains about 150,000 clones, 70% to 80% of which appear only once. Sequenced sample: PBMCs. Receptor source: a woman between 40 and 50 years old in good health and CMV-seronegative. CDR3s include the opening cysteine and the closing phenylalanine or tryptophan. The D gene is left open where the match is weak. Clone size is shown for a subset of rows, as once, few, many or a class of expanded clone.

clone size	V gene	D gene	J gene	CDR3 protein
NA	TRBV5-6	NA	TRBJ2-7	CASSLGGSHYEQYF
NA	TRBV19	TRBD2	TRBJ2-1	CASSIYWGGSSYNEQFF
NA	TRBV6-1	NA	TRBJ2-7	CASNRDSAYEQYF
NA	TRBV5-6	TRBD1	TRBJ1-4	CASTRTGLGEKLFF
NA	TRBV14	TRBD1	TRBJ2-7	CASSQDRGDYEQYF
NA	TRBV11-1	TRBD1	TRBJ2-5	CASSPNGQGPETQYF
few	TRBV11-2	NA	TRBJ1-3	CASSLIGAGNTIYF
NA	TRBV19	NA	TRBJ2-7	CASSIRGARTYEQYF
NA	TRBV5-4	TRBD1	TRBJ1-2	CASSGGQQAYGYTF
NA	TRBV18	TRBD1	TRBJ2-3	CASSTQGAADTQYF
NA	TRBV19	NA	TRBJ2-7	CASSDRGSYEQYF
NA	TRBV7-2	NA	TRBJ2-7	CASSLGLAEQYF
NA	TRBV28	TRBD1	TRBJ1-4	CASDDRGLGEKLFF
NA	TRBV7-3	TRBD2	TRBJ2-1	CASSLGTSGAEQFF
NA	TRBV20-1	TRBD2	TRBJ2-3	CSAGLAGGQYF
few	TRBV5-1	NA	TRBJ2-7	CASSLAWGAYEQYF
once	TRBV4-1	TRBD2	TRBJ2-5	CASSPGLGETQYF
NA	TRBV9	NA	TRBJ1-3	CASSVERGFNSGNTIYF
NA	TRBV7-6	TRBD1	TRBJ1-5	CASSPTGGNQPQHF
NA	TRBV18	NA	TRBJ1-5	CASSPWGGVDQPQHF
once	TRBV30	TRBD1	TRBJ1-1	CACWDRLNTEAFF
NA	TRBV6-1	NA	TRBJ2-1	CANSAAIYNEQFF
NA	TRBV30	NA	TRBJ2-3	CAWSWRGTTDTQYF
once	TRBV9	TRBD1	TRBJ1-2	CASSTAGQGVFQSGYTF
NA	TRBV5-4	NA	TRBJ2-6	CASSLGGGSGANVLTF
NA	TRBV27	NA	TRBJ2-2	CASTPGSGTGELFF
NA	TRBV28	NA	TRBJ1-4	CASSLFGGRATNEKLFF